This T cell receptor (beta chain) was profiled in a study of cytomegalovirus exposure and HLA in healthy donors. This clone has just one count. The antigen is undetermined. PCR used 60 Vbeta primers and 13 Jbeta primers. This table comes from immunoSEQ multiplex PCR, and its TCRdb copy is limited to in-frame clones, with some not included. Among over 200,000 clones, roughly 89% were seen once, and the ten largest hold around 1%. CDR3 length: 16 residues. J gave up 8 bases and V 2 bases, and 11 bases lay outside the gene matches. CDR1 is MGHRA, CDR2 YSYEKL, per germline. Findings and caveats of the study: Listed as cytomegalovirus-associated were 150 to 200 TCR beta chains. An analysis done earlier found most TCR beta V segments productive about 87% or about 30% of the time.

The chain links TRBV4-1 to TRBJ1-2; 10 bases fit TRBD1. The sequenced material came from PBMCs. The sequence was collected from a woman in her late teens or twenties in good health and CMV-seronegative. CDR3 in amino acids: CASSQPFPGTGAGYTF. The CDR3, as DNA: TGCGCCAGCAGCCAACCTTTCCCCGGGACAGGGGCGGGCTACACCTTC.